What follows are 28 T cell receptor beta chains derived from one specimen sequenced in a study of CD8+ T cells in alopecia areata (dated by TCRdb to between 2017 and 2018). Libraries were built with the immunoSEQ multiplex PCR assay. RNA was extracted from all samples and reverse transcribed into cDNA as template for TCR sequencing. Sourced from immuneACCESS, this table was stored by TCRdb with only in-frame sequences that have V and J called. A share of the clones is absent; for the studies checked, an unresolved V gene accounts for under half, and the remainder has no known explanation. Present in this sample are 150,000 to 200,000 clones, roughly 60% of which were seen just once. 1% of the sample belongs to the ten largest clones. The time point label, as the study defines it: 24 weeks on oral tofacitinib. Taken with the paper, the label for treatment or condition translates to: oral pan-JAK inhibitor, 5-10 mg twice daily.

The material sequenced was CD4+ T cells sorted from blood, taken at week 24, from a patient treated with tofacitinib. These receptors came from a human donor with alopecia areata.

This clone was recorded a few times. The chain joins TRBV19 to TRBJ1-1, with D hard to call. The CDR3 runs 13 residues. The germline V and J ends were trimmed by 5 bases and 1 base, with 8 bases remaining between them. Looked up from germline, CDR1 is LNHDA and CDR2 is SQIVND (reference sequence). This CDR3 is CASSGRENTEAFF. DNA for the CDR3: TGTGCCAGTAGTGGGCGGGAGAACACTGAAGCTTTCTTT.

The chain employs TRBV5-6 and TRBJ2-1; unclear D gene. This CDR3 comprises 12 residues. Trimming pared 2 bases from V and 10 bases from J, leaving 10 bases between. Germline lookup yields CDR1 SGHDT and CDR2 YYEEEE. DNA for the CDR3: TGTGCCAGCAGCTTTAGGGTAGGGGAGCAGTTCTTC. This gives the protein CASSFRVGEQFF.

The V and J genes are TRBV4-3 and TRBJ2-3; 10 nucleotides agree with TRBD2. The CDR3 contains 16 residues. Germline CDR1 and CDR2: LGHNA and YSLEER. With V trimmed by 3 bases and J by 1 base, 4 bases remained unmatched. This CDR3 is CASSHLAGAGTDTQYF. In DNA, the CDR3 is TGCGCCAGCAGCCACCTAGCGGGGGCGGGCACAGATACGCAGTATTTT.

The rearrangement links TRBV5-1 to TRBJ2-1, with 7 bases identical to TRBD1. Germline lookup yields CDR1 SGHRS and CDR2 YFSETQ. The CDR3 runs to 15 residues. Trimming took 5 bases from V and 8 from J; bases not matched to a gene: 13. CDR3: CASSSSSTGIDEQFF. CDR3 DNA sequence: TGCGCCAGCAGTTCATCCTCGACAGGGATCGATGAGCAGTTCTTC.

A few counts support this clone. The chain has TRBV10-2 and TRBJ1-6; D gene unclear. The germline V and J ends were trimmed by 2 bases and 10 bases, with 9 bases remaining between them. In germline, CDR1 is WSHSY, CDR2 SAAADI. The CDR3 is 13 residues long. The CDR3 DNA reads as TGCGCCAGCAGTGAGATCCTGGAATCACCCCTCCACTTT. Protein product: CASSEILESPLHF.

V gene TRBV6-1 combines with J gene TRBJ2-7; either TRBD1 or TRBD2 may fit D (5 bases each). In germline, CDR1 is MNHNS, CDR2 SASEGT. The CDR3 has 15 amino acids. Trimming left V 2 bases short and J 7 bases short, with 18 bases between. The CDR3 DNA reads TGTGCCAGCAGTGAAAGGGACGGACTTTTGAATGAGCAGTACTTC. It is translated as CASSERDGLLNEQYF.

The genes are TRBV29-1 and TRBJ1-1; unclear D gene. The CDR3 has 9 amino acids. The V gene lost 4 bases and the J gene lost 7 bases, with 4 bases spanning the gap. From germline, CDR1 is SQVTM and CDR2 ANQGSEA. Written as DNA, the CDR3 is TGCAGCGTTGGACTTGAAGCTTTCTTT. Its translation: CSVGLEAFF.

This clone was detected only a few times. This chain connects TRBV2 to TRBJ2-1; no clear D. The V end lost 6 bases, the J end lost 9 bases, and 3 bases lay between the germline ends. Germline CDR1 is SNHLY and CDR2 is FYNNEI. The CDR3 extends over 9 amino acids. The CDR3 protein is CASRGEQFF. CDR3 in DNA: TGTGCCAGCAGAGGTGAGCAGTTCTTC.

The chain has TRBV11-2 and TRBJ2-7, with D possibly being TRBD1 (5 bases). This CDR3 has 13 amino acids. The ends were cut back, 5 bases at V and 2 bases at J, with 10 bases in the middle. The V gene's germline CDR1 is SGHAT and CDR2 FQNNGV. Written as DNA, the CDR3 is TGTGCCAGCAGCCCAGACAGTGCCTACGAGCAGTACTTC. Protein sequence: CASSPDSAYEQYF.

This clone was counted between two and nine times. V and J are TRBV25-1 and TRBJ2-5; 7 bases are a match to TRBD2. The J call could be wrong; TRBJ2-7 is a better fit for the DNA end. The CDR3 is made up of 15 amino acids. The germline CDR1 and CDR2 sequences are MGHDK and SYGVNS. Written as DNA, the CDR3 is TGTGCCAGCAGTGAGGGGGGGTCTAGCTCCTACGAGCAGTACTTC. This gives the protein CASSEGGSSSYEQYF.

The rearrangement joins TRBV30 to TRBJ1-1; TRBD1 agrees at 8 bases. V lost 2 bases, J lost 0 bases, and 2 bases stayed unmatched. There are 14 residues in the CDR3. CDR1 GTSNPN and CDR2 SVGIG come from the germline V gene (reference sequence). The CDR3 nucleotides are TGTGCCTGGAGTCGGGACAGGTTGAACACTGAAGCTTTCTTT. This sequence encodes CAWSRDRLNTEAFF.

In its sample, this clone was seen a few times. The rearrangement joins TRBV5-6 to TRBJ1-5; the D is unclear. From germline, CDR1 is SGHDT and CDR2 YYEEEE. Trimming took off 4 bases at V and 2 bases at J, with 13 bases between the two ends. CDR3 length: 15 residues. As DNA, the CDR3 is TGTGCCAGCAGCCTTACCGGGAGGGGCAATCAGCCCCAGCATTTT. Its translation: CASSLTGRGNQPQHF.

The chain couples TRBV6-1 to TRBJ1-2; perhaps TRBD1 as D (5 bases). Germline lookup yields CDR1 MNHNS and CDR2 SASEGT. This CDR3 spans 14 amino acids. Trimming pared 3 bases from V and 4 bases from J, leaving 12 bases between. The CDR3 region is CASSEGPRGYGYTF. CDR3 DNA: TGTGCCAGCAGTGAGGGACCGAGGGGCTATGGCTACACCTTC.

V usage is TRBV6-1 and J usage is TRBJ1-4, with 9 nucleotides matching TRBD1. The CDR3 spans 15 residues. Germline-derived CDR1 and CDR2 are MNHNS and SASEGT. J lost 7 bases, V lost 7 bases, and 10 bases had no gene match. The DNA for the CDR3 is TGTGCCAGCACACTAATGGACAGGGGAAGTGAAAAACTGTTTTTT. It specifies CASTLMDRGSEKLFF.

The rearrangement links TRBV15 to TRBJ2-7; perhaps D is TRBD1 or TRBD2 (6 bases each). Germline V lookup: CDR1 LNHNV, CDR2 YYDKDF (reference sequence). The V end was cut by 5 bases, the J end by 0 bases, with 14 bases between. The CDR3 consists of 15 residues. The CDR3 DNA sequence: TGTGCCACCAGCTCTGGCCGGGGGCACTCCTACGAGCAGTACTTC. Amino acid sequence: CATSSGRGHSYEQYF. The full variable domain, rest sourced from reference TRBV15 and TRBJ2-7, is DAMVIQNPRYQVTQFGKPVTLSCSQTLNHNVMYWYQQKSSQAPKLLFHYYDKDFNNEADTPDNFQSRRPNTSFCFLDIRSPGLGDTAMYLCATSSGRGHSYEQYFGPGTRLTVT.

This clone was detected ten times or more. CDR3 sequence (DNA): TGCAGCGCGACAGTTAACTATGGCTACACCTTC. Encoded protein: CSATVNYGYTF. The V and J genes are TRBV29-1 and TRBJ1-2; possibly TRBD1 for D (5 bases). V dropped 7 bases and J dropped 1 base, with 7 bases sitting between them. CDR3 length: 11 residues. The germline V gene has CDR1 SQVTM and CDR2 ANQGSEA.

This clone was observed a single time. This chain links TRBV29-1 with TRBJ1-2; no reliable D call. CDR3 length: 13 amino acids. CDR1 and CDR2 (germline): SQVTM, ANQGSEA. Trimming stripped 0 bases from V and 6 bases from J, with 11 bases between. The CDR3 region has the DNA TGCAGCGTTGAAGATAGACGGACCCATGGCTACACCTTC. Encoded protein: CSVEDRRTHGYTF.

The genes are TRBV29-1 and TRBJ2-7; 10 bases fit TRBD1. From germline, CDR1 is SQVTM and CDR2 ANQGSEA. The CDR3 extends over 14 amino acids. V shed 4 bases and J 4 bases; nucleotides not matched to a gene: 7. The CDR3, as DNA: TGCAGCGTTGTTCTGGGACAGGGGCAATACGAGCAGTACTTC. It yields the protein CSVVLGQGQYEQYF.

The chain joins TRBV7-7 to TRBJ2-7, with TRBD1 matching 9 bases. Germline loops: CDR1 SSHAT, CDR2 FNYEAQ (reference sequence). CDR3 size: 15 residues. V was clipped by 5 bases and J by 5 bases; unmatched bases: 10. CDR3 sequence reads: CASSKNPGQGHEQYF. The DNA for the CDR3 is TGTGCCAGCAGCAAAAATCCGGGACAGGGTCACGAGCAGTACTTC. The whole variable domain, remainder taken from reference TRBV7-7 and TRBJ2-7, is GAGVSQSPRYKVTKRGQDVTLRCDPISSHATLYWYQQALGQGPEFLTYFNYEAQPDKSGLPSDRFSAERPEGSISTLTIQRTEQRDSAMYRCASSKNPGQGHEQYFGPGTRLTVT.

J is TRBJ2-2 and V is TRBV18; D gene unclear. Trimming took off 0 bases at V and 1 base at J, with 0 bases between the two ends. The CDR3 has 13 residues. Germline CDR1 is KGHSH and CDR2 is LQKENI. In DNA, the CDR3 is TGTGCCAGCTCACCACCGAACACCGGGGAGCTGTTTTTT. Its translation: CASSPPNTGELFF.

V and J are TRBV18 and TRBJ1-2; 7 positions agree with TRBD1. There are 14 residues in the CDR3. The germline V gene encodes CDR1 KGHSH and CDR2 LQKENI. V lost 3 bases and J lost 1; bases outside the gene matches: 2. This CDR3 reads CASSPGQINYGYTF. CDR3 nucleotides: TGTGCCAGCTCACCGGGACAGATTAACTATGGCTACACCTTC.

The chain couples TRBV10-3 to TRBJ2-1; unclear D gene. Deletions cut 3 bases from V and 6 bases from J, with 9 bases between. CDR1 ENHRY and CDR2 SYGVKD come from the germline V gene. CDR3 size: 13 residues. CDR3 DNA: TGTGCCATCAGTGATGTCAACTTCAATGAGCAGTTCTTC. This gives the protein CAISDVNFNEQFF.

The chain is built from TRBV25-1 and TRBJ2-2; no firm D call. Germline V gene lookup returns CDR1 MGHDK and CDR2 SYGVNS. V was trimmed by 3 bases and J by 1 base, leaving 9 bases between them. CDR3 length equals 15 residues. The chain's CDR3 is CASSDQPVNTGELFF. CDR3 DNA sequence: TGTGCCAGCAGTGATCAGCCGGTGAACACCGGGGAGCTGTTTTTT.

For the CDR3, the DNA is TGCGCCAGCAGGCCGGACACAAATAATTCACCCCTCCACTTT. As protein: CASRPDTNNSPLHF. The J gene is TRBJ1-6, the V gene TRBV4-3, with TRBD1 as a possible D gene (5 bases). Trimming cost V 6 bases and J 5 bases, with 11 bases left between them. The CDR3 contains 14 residues. Per germline, CDR1 LGHNA and CDR2 YSLEER.

The chain has TRBV27 and TRBJ2-7, with 10 bases fitting TRBD1. J gave up 5 bases and V 7 bases, and 14 bases lay outside the gene matches. Germline values: CDR1 MNHEY, CDR2 SMNVEV (reference sequence). The CDR3 runs to 16 residues. For the CDR3, the DNA is TGTGCCAGCAAAGAGGCTCCGGGACAGGGGACACACGAGCAGTACTTC. Amino acid sequence: CASKEAPGQGTHEQYF.

The chain recombines TRBV27 with TRBJ1-2; tentatively, D is TRBD1 (5 bases). The CDR3 covers 14 residues. Germline CDR1 reads MNHEY; CDR2 reads SMNVEV (reference sequence). V was trimmed by 8 bases and J by 10 bases, leaving 23 bases between them. CDR3 residues: CASSNLLSSGNYTF. The CDR3 nucleotides read TGTGCCAGCTCTAATCTCTTATCGTCAGGGAACTACACCTTC.

In this sample, this clone turned up a few times. The chain links TRBV2 to TRBJ2-1, with D tentatively TRBD1 or TRBD2 (5 bases each). V shed 10 bases and J shed 12 bases, with 16 bases lying between them. Germline CDR1 and CDR2: SNHLY and FYNNEI. The CDR3 is 11 amino acids. This chain's CDR3 is CATGTEARQFF. As DNA, the CDR3 is TGTGCCACCGGGACGGAGGCGAGGCAGTTCTTC.

V gene TRBV5-6 combines with J gene TRBJ2-3; TRBD2 aligns across 12 bases. Germline CDR1 is SGHDT and CDR2 is YYEEEE. With 3 bases clipped from V and 0 bases from J, the junction kept 11 bases outside the gene matches. CDR3 length: 19 residues. CDR3 nucleotide sequence: TGTGCCAGCAGCTCAGCTGGGCTAGCGGGGGGGCCTAGCACAGATACGCAGTATTTT. This sequence encodes CASSSAGLAGGPSTDTQYF.